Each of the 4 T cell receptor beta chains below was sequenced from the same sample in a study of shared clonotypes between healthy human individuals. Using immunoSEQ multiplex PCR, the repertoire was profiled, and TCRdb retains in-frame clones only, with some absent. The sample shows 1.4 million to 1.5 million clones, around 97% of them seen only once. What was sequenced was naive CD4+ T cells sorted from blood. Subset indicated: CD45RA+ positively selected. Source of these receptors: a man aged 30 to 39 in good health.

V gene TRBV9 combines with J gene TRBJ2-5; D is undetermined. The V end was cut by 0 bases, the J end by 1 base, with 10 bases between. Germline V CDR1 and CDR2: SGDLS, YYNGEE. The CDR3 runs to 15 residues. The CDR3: CASSVGLQRQETQYF. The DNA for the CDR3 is TGTGCCAGCAGCGTAGGGCTACAACGCCAAGAGACCCAGTACTTC.

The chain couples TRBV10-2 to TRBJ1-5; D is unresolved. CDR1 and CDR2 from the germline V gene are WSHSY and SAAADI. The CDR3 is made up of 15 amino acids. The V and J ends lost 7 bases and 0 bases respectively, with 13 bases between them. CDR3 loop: CASTISVSSNQPQHF. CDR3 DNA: TGCGCCAGCACAATATCGGTTTCTAGCAATCAGCCCCAGCATTTT.

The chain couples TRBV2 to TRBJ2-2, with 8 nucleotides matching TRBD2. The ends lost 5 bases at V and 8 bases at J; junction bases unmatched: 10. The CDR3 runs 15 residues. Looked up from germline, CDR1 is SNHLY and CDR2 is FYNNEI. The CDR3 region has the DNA TGTGCCAGCAGTCCCCTCCATAGCGGGAAGGGGGAGCTGTTTTTT. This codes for CASSPLHSGKGELFF.

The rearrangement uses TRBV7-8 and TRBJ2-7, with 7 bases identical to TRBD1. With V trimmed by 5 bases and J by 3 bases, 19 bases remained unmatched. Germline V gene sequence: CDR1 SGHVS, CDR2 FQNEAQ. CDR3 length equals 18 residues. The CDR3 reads CASSPSLALGTEHYEQYF. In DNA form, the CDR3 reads TGTGCCAGCAGCCCGTCCTTAGCCCTCGGGACAGAACACTACGAGCAGTACTTC.